Listed here is a single TCR beta chain. The antigen is unknown. This record belongs to a study of T-cell memory formation after mild COVID-19. Study-level information: There were largely donor-specific TCR clusters. Findings of the study overall: The study detected some responding clones in pre-infection memory, suggesting cross-reactive memory joined. Clones that contracted clustered mainly in CM and EM if CD4+ and in EMRA if CD8+.

V gave up 0 bases and J gave up 4 bases, with 8 bases separating them. The CDR3 runs 15 residues. The germline gives CDR1 SGHRS, CDR2 YFSETQ. TCRdb re-analysed the 5' RACE reads in MiXCR, keeping a single row per CDR3 protein. The table records almost 350,000 distinct CDR3 sequences, 20% to 25% of them present only once. V usage is TRBV5-1 and J usage is TRBJ1-6; D gene uncertain. Sequencing input: PBMCs or a T cell subset sorted from them (not recorded which). The sequence came from a young man who had mild COVID-19 (a few samples of this study predate the infection). Cell type and time point are not known. DNA of the CDR3: TGCGCCAGCAGCTTGGAAACAGTTTATAATTCACCCCTCCACTTT. It translates to CASSLETVYNSPLHF.